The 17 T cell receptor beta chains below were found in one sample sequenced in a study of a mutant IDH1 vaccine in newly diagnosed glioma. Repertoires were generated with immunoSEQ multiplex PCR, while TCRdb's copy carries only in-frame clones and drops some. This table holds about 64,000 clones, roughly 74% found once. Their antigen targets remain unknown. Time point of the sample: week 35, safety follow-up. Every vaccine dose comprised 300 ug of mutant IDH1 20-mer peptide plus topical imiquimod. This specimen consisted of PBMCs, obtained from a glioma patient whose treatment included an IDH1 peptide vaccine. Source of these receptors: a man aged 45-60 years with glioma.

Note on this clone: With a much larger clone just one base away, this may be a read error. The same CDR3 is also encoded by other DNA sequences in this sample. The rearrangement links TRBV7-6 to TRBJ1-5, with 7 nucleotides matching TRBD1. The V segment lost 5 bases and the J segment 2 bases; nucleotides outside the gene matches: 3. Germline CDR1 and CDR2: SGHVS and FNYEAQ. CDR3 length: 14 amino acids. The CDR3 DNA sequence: TGTGCCAGCAGCGCGGGGACAGGCAATCAGCCCCAGCATTTT. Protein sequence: CASSAGTGNQPQHF.

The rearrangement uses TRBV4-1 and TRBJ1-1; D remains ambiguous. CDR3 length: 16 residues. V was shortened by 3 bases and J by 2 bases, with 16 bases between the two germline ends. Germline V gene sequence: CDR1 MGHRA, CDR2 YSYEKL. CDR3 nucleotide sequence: TGCGCCAGCAGCCAGGTTGACATGGGAATAAACACTGAAGCTTTCTTT. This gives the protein CASSQVDMGINTEAFF.

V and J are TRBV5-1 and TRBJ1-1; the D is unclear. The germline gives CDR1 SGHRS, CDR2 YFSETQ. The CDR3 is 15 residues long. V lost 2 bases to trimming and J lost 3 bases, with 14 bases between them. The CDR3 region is CASSLDTQTDTEAFF. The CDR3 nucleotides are TGCGCCAGCAGCTTAGACACCCAAACGGACACTGAAGCTTTCTTT. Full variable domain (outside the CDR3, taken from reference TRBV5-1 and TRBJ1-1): KAGVTQTPRYLIKTRGQQVTLSCSPISGHRSVSWYQQTPGQGLQFLFEYFSETQRNKGNFPGRFSGRQFSNSRSEMNVSTLELGDSALYLCASSLDTQTDTEAFFGQGTRLTVV.

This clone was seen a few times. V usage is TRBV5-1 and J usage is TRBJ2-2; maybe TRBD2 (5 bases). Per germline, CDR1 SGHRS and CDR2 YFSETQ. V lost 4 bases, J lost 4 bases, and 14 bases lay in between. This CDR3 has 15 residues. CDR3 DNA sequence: TGCGCCAGCAGCCTGCCGGGCGGAGGCACCGGGGAGCTGTTTTTT. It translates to CASSLPGGGTGELFF. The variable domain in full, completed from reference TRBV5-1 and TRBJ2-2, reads KAGVTQTPRYLIKTRGQQVTLSCSPISGHRSVSWYQQTPGQGLQFLFEYFSETQRNKGNFPGRFSGRQFSNSRSEMNVSTLELGDSALYLCASSLPGGGTGELFFGEGSRLTVL.

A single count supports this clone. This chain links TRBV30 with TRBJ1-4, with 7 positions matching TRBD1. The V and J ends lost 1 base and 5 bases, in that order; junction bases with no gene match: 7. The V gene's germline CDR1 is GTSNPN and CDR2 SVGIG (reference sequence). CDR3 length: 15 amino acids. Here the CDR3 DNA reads TGTGCCTGGAGTGCCCGACAGGGCTGGAATGAAAAACTGTTTTTT. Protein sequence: CAWSARQGWNEKLFF. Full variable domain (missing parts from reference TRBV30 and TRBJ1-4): SQTIHQWPATLVQPVGSPLSLECTVEGTSNPNLYWYRQAAGRGLQLLFYSVGIGQISSEVPQNLSASRPQDRQFILSSKKLLLSDSGFYLCAWSARQGWNEKLFFGSGTQLSVL.

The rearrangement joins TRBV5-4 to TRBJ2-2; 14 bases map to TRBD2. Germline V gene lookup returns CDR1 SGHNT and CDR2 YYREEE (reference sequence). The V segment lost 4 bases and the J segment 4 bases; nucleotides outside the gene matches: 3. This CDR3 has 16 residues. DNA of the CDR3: TGTGCCAGCAGCCCCGGACTAGCGGGGGGCACCGGGGAGCTGTTTTTT. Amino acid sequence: CASSPGLAGGTGELFF.

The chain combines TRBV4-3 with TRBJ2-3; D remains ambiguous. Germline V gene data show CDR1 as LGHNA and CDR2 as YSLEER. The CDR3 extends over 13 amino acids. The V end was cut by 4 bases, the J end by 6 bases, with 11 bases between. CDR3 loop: CASSLLDGDTQYF. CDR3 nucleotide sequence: TGCGCCAGCAGCCTTCTCGACGGGGATACGCAGTATTTT.

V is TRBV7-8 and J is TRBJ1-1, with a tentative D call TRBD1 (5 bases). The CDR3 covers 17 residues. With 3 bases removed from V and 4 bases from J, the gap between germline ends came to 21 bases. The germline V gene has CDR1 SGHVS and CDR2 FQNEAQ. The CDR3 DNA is TGTGCCAGCAGCTTCCCGGCGGAAGGGGCCCCGGGCACTGAAGCTTTCTTT. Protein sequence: CASSFPAEGAPGTEAFF.

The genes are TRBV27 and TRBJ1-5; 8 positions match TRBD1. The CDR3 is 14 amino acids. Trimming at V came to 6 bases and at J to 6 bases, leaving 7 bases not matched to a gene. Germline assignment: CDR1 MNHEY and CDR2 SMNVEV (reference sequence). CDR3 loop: CASSDRRGPQPQHF. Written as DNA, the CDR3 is TGTGCCAGCAGCGACCGCAGGGGGCCTCAGCCCCAGCATTTT.

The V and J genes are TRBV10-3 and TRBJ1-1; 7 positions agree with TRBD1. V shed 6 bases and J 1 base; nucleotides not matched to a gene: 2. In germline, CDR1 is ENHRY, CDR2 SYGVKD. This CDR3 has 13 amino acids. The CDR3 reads CAISRQGNTEAFF. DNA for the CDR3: TGTGCCATCAGCCGACAGGGGAACACTGAAGCTTTCTTT.

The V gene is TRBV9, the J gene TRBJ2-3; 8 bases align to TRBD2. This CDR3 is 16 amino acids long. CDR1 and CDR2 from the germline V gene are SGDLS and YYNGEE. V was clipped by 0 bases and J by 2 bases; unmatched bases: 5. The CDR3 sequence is CASSVVASGYTDTQYF. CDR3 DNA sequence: TGTGCCAGCAGCGTAGTCGCTAGCGGGTACACAGATACGCAGTATTTT. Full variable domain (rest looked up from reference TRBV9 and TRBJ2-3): DSGVTQTPKHLITATGQRVTLRCSPRSGDLSVYWYQQSLDQGLQFLIQYYNGEERAKGNILERFSAQQFPDLHSELNLSSLELGDSALYFCASSVVASGYTDTQYFGPGTRLTVL.

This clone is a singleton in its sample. Here the CDR3 reads CASSVARGSYEQYF. The CDR3 region has the DNA TGTGCCAGCAGCGTAGCAAGGGGATCCTACGAGCAGTACTTC. The chain employs TRBV9 and TRBJ2-7; possibly TRBD1 for D (5 bases). This CDR3 is 14 amino acids long. V was pared by 0 bases and J by 1 base, with 8 bases between. Germline CDR1 and CDR2: SGDLS and YYNGEE.

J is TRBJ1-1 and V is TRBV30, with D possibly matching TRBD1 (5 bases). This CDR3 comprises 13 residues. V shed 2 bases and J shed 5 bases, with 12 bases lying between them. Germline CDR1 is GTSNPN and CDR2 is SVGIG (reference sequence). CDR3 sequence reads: CAWSLTEKTEAFF. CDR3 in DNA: TGTGCCTGGAGTCTGACAGAAAAGACTGAAGCTTTCTTT.

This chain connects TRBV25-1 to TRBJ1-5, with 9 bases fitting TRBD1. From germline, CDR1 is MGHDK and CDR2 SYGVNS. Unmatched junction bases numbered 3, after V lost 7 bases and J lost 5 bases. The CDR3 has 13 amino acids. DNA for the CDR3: TGTGCCAGCACACAGGGGGCCGATCAGCCCCAGCATTTT. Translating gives CASTQGADQPQHF.

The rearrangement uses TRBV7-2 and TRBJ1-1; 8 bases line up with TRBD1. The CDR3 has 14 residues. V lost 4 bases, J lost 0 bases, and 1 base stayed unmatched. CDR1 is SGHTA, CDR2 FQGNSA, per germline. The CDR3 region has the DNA TGTGCCAGCAGCTCGACAGGGGTGAACACTGAAGCTTTCTTT. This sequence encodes CASSSTGVNTEAFF.

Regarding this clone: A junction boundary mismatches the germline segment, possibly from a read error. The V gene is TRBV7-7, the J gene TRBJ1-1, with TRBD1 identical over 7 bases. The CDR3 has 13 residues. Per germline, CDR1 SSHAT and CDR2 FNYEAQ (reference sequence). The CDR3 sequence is CASSRATGTEAFF. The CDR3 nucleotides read TGTGCTAGCAGCCGAGCGACAGGGACTGAAGCTTTCTTT.

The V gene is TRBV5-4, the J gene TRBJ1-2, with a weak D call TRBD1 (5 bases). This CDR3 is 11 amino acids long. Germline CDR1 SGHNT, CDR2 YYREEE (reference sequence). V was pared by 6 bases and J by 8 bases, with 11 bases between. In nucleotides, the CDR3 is TGTGCCAGCACCCAGGGCTTCGGCTACACCTTC. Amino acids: CASTQGFGYTF.